The 18 T cell receptor beta chains presented below share a single source sample, sequenced in a study of shared clonotypes between healthy human individuals. Using immunoSEQ multiplex PCR, the repertoire was profiled, and TCRdb retains in-frame clones only, with some absent. The data hold roughly 2.1 million clones, with around 93% observed a single time. Only CD45RO-negative cells positively selected for CCR7 counted as naive CD8 cells, so terminally differentiated effector memory CD45RA+ cells were excluded. Sequenced: naive CD8+ T cells from PBMCs. The receptors derive from a man between 18 and 29 years old in good health. Some clones in this sample may be carry-over from other donors' samples.

The chain employs TRBV27 and TRBJ2-2, with TRBD2 identical over 9 bases. The J segment lost 4 bases and the V segment lost 6 bases, leaving 27 bases of the junction unmatched. Germline V gives CDR1 MNHEY, CDR2 SMNVEV (reference sequence). This CDR3 region has 22 residues. The DNA of the CDR3 is TGTGCCAGCAGCACACCGAACGGCTTTAAGACAGGACTAGCGTCAGTCACCGGGGAGCTGTTTTTT. It is translated as CASSTPNGFKTGLASVTGELFF.

The gene calls are TRBV5-4 and TRBJ1-1; tentatively, D is TRBD1 (6 bases). The V end was cut by 4 bases, the J end by 11 bases, with 21 bases between. Germline V gene data show CDR1 as SGHNT and CDR2 as YYREEE (reference sequence). The CDR3 spans 14 residues. Written as DNA, the CDR3 is TGTGCCAGCAGCAACAGGGACCTCCCGCCGTCCGCTTTCTTT. The encoded protein is CASSNRDLPPSAFF.

The table lists this clone with a count of one. J is TRBJ2-7 and V is TRBV7-9, with D perhaps being TRBD1 or TRBD2 (6 bases each). CDR3 length: 14 amino acids. V lost 4 bases and J 3 bases, leaving 13 bases between the germline ends. Per the germline V gene, CDR1 is SEHNR and CDR2 is FQNEAQ (reference sequence). Here the CDR3 reads CASSWGAGGYEQYF. The CDR3 DNA reads TGTGCCAGCAGCTGGGGGGCAGGAGGCTACGAGCAGTACTTC.

The V and J genes are TRBV18 and TRBJ1-2; D not resolved. CDR3 length: 17 amino acids. The germline gives CDR1 KGHSH, CDR2 LQKENI. Trimming left V 0 bases short and J 6 bases short, with 20 bases between. The CDR3: CASSPPEARVLVDGYTF. CDR3 in DNA: TGTGCCAGCTCACCACCGGAGGCCCGTGTGTTGGTTGATGGCTACACCTTC.

The chain recombines TRBV9 with TRBJ2-3, with D unresolved. Germline V gives CDR1 SGDLS, CDR2 YYNGEE. The CDR3 totals 12 residues. Deletions cut 1 base from V and 6 bases from J, with 6 bases between. The DNA for the CDR3 is TGTGCCAGCAGCGTAAATGAGGATACGCAGTATTTT. Translation: CASSVNEDTQYF.

This clone was observed a single time. This chain links TRBV7-8 with TRBJ2-7; D is undetermined. V lost 3 bases and J lost 2, with 17 bases in between. The CDR3 runs to 16 residues. The V gene's germline CDR1 is SGHVS and CDR2 FQNEAQ. CDR3 sequence reads: CASSLPGPTNTYEQYF. The CDR3 DNA is TGTGCCAGCAGCTTGCCCGGACCTACCAACACCTACGAGCAGTACTTC.

The rearrangement links TRBV9 to TRBJ2-7; 9 positions match TRBD2. The CDR3 length is 16 residues. CDR1 and CDR2 from the germline V gene are SGDLS and YYNGEE. Trimming took 0 bases from V and 4 from J; bases not matched to a gene: 8. The CDR3 is CASSVGGGRAEYEQYF. DNA for the CDR3: TGTGCCAGCAGCGTAGGCGGCGGGAGGGCCGAGTACGAGCAGTACTTC.

The genes are TRBV27 and TRBJ1-4; 9 positions match TRBD1. J was trimmed by 8 bases and V by 0 bases; bases with no gene match: 10. Germline CDR1 and CDR2: MNHEY and SMNVEV (reference sequence). The CDR3 is 17 amino acids. The CDR3: CASSLSTGGASREKLFF. The CDR3 DNA follows: TGTGCCAGCAGTTTATCTACAGGGGGCGCGTCTAGGGAAAAACTGTTTTTT.

The rearrangement joins TRBV10-3 to TRBJ2-2; tentative D call: TRBD1 (7 bases). The CDR3 is made up of 15 amino acids. Germline V gene sequence: CDR1 ENHRY, CDR2 SYGVKD. V lost 6 bases and J 2 bases, leaving 13 bases between the germline ends. The CDR3 here is CAIRAGGRNTGELFF. The CDR3 nucleotides read TGTGCCATCAGGGCAGGGGGGAGAAACACCGGGGAGCTGTTTTTT.

The chain recombines TRBV29-1 with TRBJ2-6; 7 positions agree with TRBD1. The CDR3 is 16 amino acids. The germline V gene encodes CDR1 SQVTM and CDR2 ANQGSEA. Germline trimming cut 4 bases from V and 4 bases from J; bases unmatched to any gene: 10. DNA of the CDR3: TGCAGCGTTGGTGGGCAGGGGGTATACGGGGCCAACGTCCTGACTTTC. Amino acids: CSVGGQGVYGANVLTF. The full variable domain, its missing parts supplied by reference TRBV29-1 and TRBJ2-6, is SAVISQKPSRDICQRGTSLTIQCQVDSQVTMMFWYRQQPGQSLTLIATANQGSEATYESGFVIDKFPISRPNLTFSTLTVSNMSPEDSSIYLCSVGGQGVYGANVLTFGAGSRLTVL.

This sequence joins TRBV7-2 and TRBJ2-2; TRBD2 aligns across 10 bases. This CDR3 spans 15 amino acids. The V gene end was trimmed by 6 bases and the J gene end by 6 bases; junction bases not matched to a gene: 7. Germline V gene lookup returns CDR1 SGHTA and CDR2 FQGNSA. This chain's CDR3 is CASREREGRAGELFF. DNA for the CDR3: TGTGCCAGCAGGGAGCGGGAGGGCCGAGCCGGGGAGCTGTTTTTT.

The rearrangement links TRBV29-1 to TRBJ1-1; no firm D call. CDR3 length: 13 residues. Looked up from germline, CDR1 is SQVTM and CDR2 is ANQGSEA. Between the trimmed V and J ends, which lost 4 bases and 3 bases, there was a span of 12 bases. For the CDR3, the DNA is TGCAGCGTTGTCTTTCCCCTTCACACTGAAGCTTTCTTT. Its translation is CSVVFPLHTEAFF. Full variable domain (rest looked up from reference TRBV29-1 and TRBJ1-1): SAVISQKPSRDICQRGTSLTIQCQVDSQVTMMFWYRQQPGQSLTLIATANQGSEATYESGFVIDKFPISRPNLTFSTLTVSNMSPEDSSIYLCSVVFPLHTEAFFGQGTRLTVV.

V gene TRBV19 combines with J gene TRBJ2-7; D may be TRBD1 (6 bases). Germline lookup yields CDR1 LNHDA and CDR2 SQIVND (reference sequence). The V and J ends lost 4 bases and 6 bases respectively, with 16 bases between them. CDR3 size: 14 residues. Here the CDR3 DNA reads TGTGCCAGTAGTACGTACAGGGACCCCCCCGAGCAGTACTTC. This sequence encodes CASSTYRDPPEQYF.

This clone was detected many times. Other DNA variants within this sample encode the same CDR3. This chain uses TRBV19 with TRBJ2-7; 11 bases match TRBD1. J gave up 2 bases and V 5 bases, and 2 bases lay outside the gene matches. CDR1 LNHDA and CDR2 SQIVND come from the germline V gene (reference sequence). The CDR3 sequence is 14 residues long. This CDR3 reads CASSPGQGAYEQYF. Written as DNA, the CDR3 is TGTGCCAGTAGTCCGGGACAGGGGGCCTACGAGCAGTACTTC. The full variable domain, completed using reference TRBV19 and TRBJ2-7, is DGGITQSPKYLFRKEGQNVTLSCEQNLNHDAMYWYRQDPGQGLRLIYYSQIVNDFQKGDIAEGYSVSREKKESFPLTVTSAQKNPTAFYLCASSPGQGAYEQYFGPGTRLTVT.

Turning to this clone: Within the sample, other DNA sequences also encode this same CDR3. This chain connects TRBV27 to TRBJ1-5; D might be TRBD1 (5 bases). The germline V gene encodes CDR1 MNHEY and CDR2 SMNVEV (reference sequence). This CDR3 is built from 16 residues. V lost 0 bases and J 2 bases, leaving 11 bases between the germline ends. Here the CDR3 reads CASSLSGGEGNQPQHF. CDR3 coding DNA: TGTGCCAGCAGTTTATCGGGAGGGGAGGGCAATCAGCCCCAGCATTTT.

This rearrangement joins TRBV25-1 to TRBJ1-5; 7 nucleotides align to TRBD1. Germline-derived CDR1 and CDR2 are MGHDK and SYGVNS. Losses at the gene ends were 1 base for V and 2 bases for J; bases not matched to a gene: 11. The CDR3 totals 18 residues. Written as DNA, the CDR3 is TGTGCCAGCAGTGAATCCTACACTCGCGACAGGGGCAATCAGCCCCAGCATTTT. It specifies CASSESYTRDRGNQPQHF.

J is TRBJ1-1 and V is TRBV7-9; D gene ambiguous. CDR1 SEHNR and CDR2 FQNEAQ come from the germline V gene (reference sequence). Between the trimmed V and J ends, which lost 1 base and 0 bases, there was a span of 15 bases. CDR3 size: 17 residues. This chain's CDR3 is CASSLGFGYRMNTEAFF. CDR3 bases: TGTGCCAGCAGCTTAGGTTTTGGGTATCGGATGAACACTGAAGCTTTCTTT. The full variable domain, its missing parts supplied by reference TRBV7-9 and TRBJ1-1, is DTGVSQNPRHKITKRGQNVTFRCDPISEHNRLYWYRQTLGQGPEFLTYFQNEAQLEKSRLLSDRFSAERPKGSFSTLEIQRTEQGDSAMYLCASSLGFGYRMNTEAFFGQGTRLTVV.

This clone was seen just once. The rearrangement uses TRBV28 and TRBJ2-7; the D gene is possibly TRBD1 (5 bases). CDR1 MDHEN and CDR2 SYDVKM come from the germline V gene. This CDR3 is built from 16 residues. Deletions cut 7 bases from V and 3 bases from J, with 22 bases between. The DNA for the CDR3 is TGTGCCAGCACCTCCCTCTTGGACGAGCAGGGCTACGAGCAGTACTTC. It yields the protein CASTSLLDEQGYEQYF.